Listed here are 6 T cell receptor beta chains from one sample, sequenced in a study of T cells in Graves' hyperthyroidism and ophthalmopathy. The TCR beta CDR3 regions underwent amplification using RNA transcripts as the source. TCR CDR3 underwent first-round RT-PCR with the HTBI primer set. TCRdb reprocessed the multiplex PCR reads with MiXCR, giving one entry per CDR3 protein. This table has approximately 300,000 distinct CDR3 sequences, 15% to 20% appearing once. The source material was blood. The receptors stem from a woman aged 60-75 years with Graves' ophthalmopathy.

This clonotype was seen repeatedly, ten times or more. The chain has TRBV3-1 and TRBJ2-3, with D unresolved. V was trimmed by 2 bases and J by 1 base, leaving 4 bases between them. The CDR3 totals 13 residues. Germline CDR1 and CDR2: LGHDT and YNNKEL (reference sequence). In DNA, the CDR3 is TGTGCCAGCAGCCAAAAACGCACAGATACGCAGTATTTT. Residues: CASSQKRTDTQYF.

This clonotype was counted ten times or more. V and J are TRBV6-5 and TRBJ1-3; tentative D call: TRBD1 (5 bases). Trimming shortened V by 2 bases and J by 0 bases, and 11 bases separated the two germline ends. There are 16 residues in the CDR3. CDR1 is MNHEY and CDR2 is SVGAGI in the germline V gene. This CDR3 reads CASSYGADSSGNTIYF. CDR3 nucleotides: TGTGCCAGCAGTTACGGGGCAGATTCCTCTGGAAACACCATATATTTT.

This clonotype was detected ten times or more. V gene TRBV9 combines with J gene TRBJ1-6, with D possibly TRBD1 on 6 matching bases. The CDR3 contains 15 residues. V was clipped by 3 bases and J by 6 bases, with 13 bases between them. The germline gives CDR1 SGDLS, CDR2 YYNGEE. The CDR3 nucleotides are TGTGCCAGCAGCGAAACAGGGTCGGGTAATTCACCCCTCCACTTT. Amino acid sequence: CASSETGSGNSPLHF.

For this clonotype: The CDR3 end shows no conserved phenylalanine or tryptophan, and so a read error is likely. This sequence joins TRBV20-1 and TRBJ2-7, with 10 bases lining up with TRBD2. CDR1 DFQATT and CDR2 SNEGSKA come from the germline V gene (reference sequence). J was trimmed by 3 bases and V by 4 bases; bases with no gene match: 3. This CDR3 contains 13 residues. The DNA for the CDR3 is TGCAGTGCTAAAGGGACTAGCGTCTACGAGCAGTACCTC. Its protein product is CSAKGTSVYEQYL.

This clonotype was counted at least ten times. The DNA for the CDR3 is TGTGCCAGCAGTTTAGCGCTAGGTAGCGTTGGGGGTGAGGAGACCCAGTACTTC. Its protein is CASSLALGSVGGEETQYF. The gene calls are TRBV12-3 or TRBV12-4 and TRBJ2-5; the D call may be TRBD1 or TRBD2 (5 bases each). Trimming shortened V by 0 bases and J by 5 bases, and 22 bases separated the two germline ends. This CDR3 has 18 residues.

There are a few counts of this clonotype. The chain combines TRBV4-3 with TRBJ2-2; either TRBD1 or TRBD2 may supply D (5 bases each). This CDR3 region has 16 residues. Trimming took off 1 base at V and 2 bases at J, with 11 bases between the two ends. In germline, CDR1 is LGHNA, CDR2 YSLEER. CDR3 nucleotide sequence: TGCGCCAGCAGCCAAGCGGGGCAGGGCAACACCGGGGAGCTGTTTTTT. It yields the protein CASSQAGQGNTGELFF.